The source of this T cell receptor beta chain is a study of T-cell memory formation after mild COVID-19. The V and J ends lost 2 bases and 6 bases respectively, with 4 bases between them. Germline V gives CDR1 MNHEY, CDR2 SVGAGI. This CDR3 is 12 amino acids long. This clonotype appeared a few times. Its antigen is still unknown. TCRdb redid the calling of the 5' RACE reads with MiXCR, one entry per CDR3 protein. Of about 350,000 distinct CDR3 sequences listed, roughly 19% are singletons. Findings and limits, study-wide: Memory cells collected pre-infection included some clones that later responded, suggesting cross-reactive memory joined. Clones that contracted from day 15 to 85 had balanced CD4/CD8; later expanders were CD4+ biased.

V gene TRBV6-5 combines with J gene TRBJ2-2, with unresolved D. The TCR sequence derives from a young man who had mild COVID-19 (a few samples of this study predate the infection). Cell type and time point are not known. The material sequenced was PBMCs or a T cell subset sorted from them (not recorded which). The CDR3 bases are TGTGCCAGCAGTTACACGTCCGGGGAGCTGTTTTTT. Encoded protein: CASSYTSGELFF.